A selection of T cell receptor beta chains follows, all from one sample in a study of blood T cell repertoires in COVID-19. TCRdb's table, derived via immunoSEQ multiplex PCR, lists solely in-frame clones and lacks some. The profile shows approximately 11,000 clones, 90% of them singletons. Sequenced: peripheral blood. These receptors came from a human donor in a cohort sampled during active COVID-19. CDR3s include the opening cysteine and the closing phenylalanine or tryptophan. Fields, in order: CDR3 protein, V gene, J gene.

CDR3aa: CSVEDRVRETQYF; v_gene: TRBV29-1; j_gene: TRBJ2-5
CDR3aa: CASSLEGRGWQPQHF; v_gene: TRBV7-8; j_gene: TRBJ1-5
CDR3aa: CASSPDLGGYTEAFF; v_gene: TRBV3-1/TRBV3-2; j_gene: TRBJ1-1
CDR3aa: CASGGDTQYF; v_gene: TRBV6-5; j_gene: TRBJ2-3
CDR3aa: CSVNPYGQGYNEQFF; v_gene: TRBV29-1; j_gene: TRBJ2-1
CDR3aa: CASSVGGRDYRETQYF; v_gene: TRBV9; j_gene: TRBJ2-5
CDR3aa: CASSFGSRGGDYGYTF; v_gene: TRBV7-9; j_gene: TRBJ1-2
CDR3aa: CASSAQGYGYTF; v_gene: TRBV9; j_gene: TRBJ1-2
CDR3aa: CASRARDRNLYEQYF; v_gene: TRBV27; j_gene: TRBJ2-7
CDR3aa: CASSYAIPAVAFF; v_gene: TRBV6-6; j_gene: TRBJ1-1
CDR3aa: CASSGTGGEQYF; v_gene: TRBV2; j_gene: TRBJ2-7
CDR3aa: CASSLWGTVTYEQYF; v_gene: TRBV28; j_gene: TRBJ2-7
CDR3aa: CASSPGQGHSNQPQHF; v_gene: TRBV6-6; j_gene: TRBJ1-5
CDR3aa: CASSPGDSINYGYTF; v_gene: TRBV7-6; j_gene: TRBJ1-2
CDR3aa: CATSDYRAHEQFF; v_gene: TRBV24-1; j_gene: TRBJ2-1
CDR3aa: CASSLFGADKAFF; v_gene: TRBV11-3; j_gene: TRBJ1-1
CDR3aa: CSARVEAEAFF; v_gene: TRBV20-1; j_gene: TRBJ1-1
CDR3aa: CASSLGGRGKETQYF; v_gene: TRBV7-2; j_gene: TRBJ2-5
CDR3aa: CASSRPDRLHHYGYTF; v_gene: TRBV9; j_gene: TRBJ1-2
CDR3aa: CSVEDRGYEQYF; v_gene: TRBV29-1; j_gene: TRBJ2-7
CDR3aa: CSVWTGGTEAFF; v_gene: TRBV29-1; j_gene: TRBJ1-1
CDR3aa: CSVSLTGGVNNFF; v_gene: TRBV29-1; j_gene: TRBJ2-1
CDR3aa: CASSLAGASEQYF; v_gene: TRBV12-3/TRBV12-4; j_gene: TRBJ2-7
CDR3aa: CASSASAYQPQHF; v_gene: TRBV27; j_gene: TRBJ1-5
CDR3aa: CASSTPGNEQYF; v_gene: TRBV19; j_gene: TRBJ2-7
CDR3aa: CASSLGGQIYTEAFF; v_gene: TRBV5-6; j_gene: TRBJ1-1
CDR3aa: CASSHGRNPNYGYTF; v_gene: TRBV4-1; j_gene: TRBJ1-2
CDR3aa: CASSPLRTGGANEAFF; v_gene: TRBV18; j_gene: TRBJ1-1
CDR3aa: CASSPRGSGVPTDTQYF; v_gene: TRBV7-9; j_gene: TRBJ2-3
CDR3aa: CASTPEGLARSYNEQFF; v_gene: TRBV7-7; j_gene: TRBJ2-1
CDR3aa: CASSPASSWDSWEAFF; v_gene: TRBV14; j_gene: TRBJ1-1
CDR3aa: CASSYRGRTEAFF; v_gene: TRBV7-2; j_gene: TRBJ1-1
CDR3aa: CASSFGREAYEQYF; v_gene: TRBV28; j_gene: TRBJ2-7
CDR3aa: CASSPSGQGRNSPLHF; v_gene: TRBV9; j_gene: TRBJ1-6
CDR3aa: CASTLYQGVGQPQHF; v_gene: TRBV28; j_gene: TRBJ1-5
CDR3aa: CASSPLLGQGANYGYTF; v_gene: TRBV4-1; j_gene: TRBJ1-2
CDR3aa: CASSQARFARGGETQYF; v_gene: TRBV3-1/TRBV3-2; j_gene: TRBJ2-5
CDR3aa: CASSKDRALNHDTEAFF; v_gene: TRBV21-1; j_gene: TRBJ1-1
CDR3aa: CASSLVTESPLHF; v_gene: TRBV7-8; j_gene: TRBJ1-6
CDR3aa: CASSSQGAQDEQFF; v_gene: TRBV13; j_gene: TRBJ2-1
CDR3aa: CASSHTGVPYEQYF; v_gene: TRBV3-1/TRBV3-2; j_gene: TRBJ2-7
CDR3aa: CATSRDGTGEGGNQPQHF; v_gene: TRBV15; j_gene: TRBJ1-5
CDR3aa: CASRPGQTYGYTF; v_gene: TRBV28; j_gene: TRBJ1-2
CDR3aa: CAISESARAFMVGYTF; v_gene: TRBV10-3; j_gene: TRBJ1-2
CDR3aa: CASSLDRVPEAFF; v_gene: TRBV7-9; j_gene: TRBJ1-1
CDR3aa: CASSYEAGASDTQYF; v_gene: TRBV6-2/TRBV6-3; j_gene: TRBJ2-3
CDR3aa: CASGLVLGPADTQYF; v_gene: TRBV12-5; j_gene: TRBJ2-3
CDR3aa: CASSLAAYSTDTQYF; v_gene: TRBV18; j_gene: TRBJ2-3
CDR3aa: CASSPQTGPNTGELFF; v_gene: TRBV3-1/TRBV3-2; j_gene: TRBJ2-2
CDR3aa: CASSLPTSGETDTQYF; v_gene: TRBV9; j_gene: TRBJ2-3
CDR3aa: CASSLVGTGVQYEQYF; v_gene: TRBV7-2; j_gene: TRBJ2-7
CDR3aa: CASGDRGLGYTF; v_gene: TRBV19; j_gene: TRBJ1-2
CDR3aa: CASSYFGTGSGNTIYF; v_gene: TRBV6-5; j_gene: TRBJ1-3
CDR3aa: CASSRQESYGYTF; v_gene: TRBV3-1/TRBV3-2; j_gene: TRBJ1-2
CDR3aa: CASSFSPSRVNEQYF; v_gene: TRBV5-6; j_gene: TRBJ2-7